Below, 24 T cell receptor beta chains from the same sample are listed, as sequenced in a study of shared clonotypes between healthy human individuals (dated by TCRdb to the early 2020s). The library was prepared using the immunoSEQ multiplex PCR assay. This is the immuneACCESS table as TCRdb keeps it, with only in-frame sequences that have V and J called. A part of the clones is gone; compared with another copy, unresolved V genes explain less than half, and the rest is unexplained. For this sample the table gives about 120,000 clones, of which around 68% were detected only once. 24% of the sample goes to the ten largest clones. The sample was memory CD8+ T cells sorted from blood. The sample's cell subset or site, from its label and the paper: CD45RO+ cells pooled with CCR7-negative TemRA cells. Source of these receptors: a woman between 25 and 40 years old in good health.

V usage is TRBV6-5 and J usage is TRBJ2-1; 9 positions match TRBD2. The junction had 3 bases not matched to a gene; V was cut back by 2 bases and J by 7 bases. The germline CDR1 and CDR2 sequences are MNHEY and SVGAGI. The length of the CDR3 is 14 residues. As DNA, the CDR3 is TGTGCCAGCAGTTACGGGCGGGAGGGGAATGAGCAGTTCTTC. Residues: CASSYGREGNEQFF.

This clone counts as medium-sized. The junction and the germline gene differ at one end; a read error may be behind it. The chain uses TRBV6-4 and TRBJ2-2, with D possibly TRBD1 on 5 matching bases. The CDR3 totals 15 residues. CDR1 and CDR2 (germline): MRHNA, SNTAGT. As DNA, the CDR3 is TGTGCCAGCAGTCCCTCGGCAGGGAACGCCGGGGAGCTGTTTTTT. Protein sequence: CASSPSAGNAGELFF.

In its sample, this clone was seen once. The V and J genes are TRBV27 and TRBJ2-5; D possibly corresponds to TRBD2 (5 bases). The J call is in doubt because the DNA end fits TRBJ2-7 better. The CDR3 has 14 residues. Germline-derived CDR1 and CDR2 are MNHEY and SMNVEV (reference sequence). CDR3 DNA: TGTGCCAGCAGTTTAAACGGGGTTAGGTACGAGCAGTACTTC. Translating gives CASSLNGVRYEQYF.

This chain joins TRBV7-6 and TRBJ1-4; D uncertain. The CDR3 totals 16 residues. Between the trimmed V and J ends, which lost 2 bases and 0 bases, there was a span of 10 bases. Germline CDR1 is SGHVS and CDR2 is FNYEAQ. The CDR3 spells CASSLSQRTTNEKLFF. CDR3 coding DNA: TGTGCCAGCAGCTTAAGTCAGCGGACAACTAATGAAAAACTGTTTTTT.

This chain links TRBV7-2 with TRBJ2-5; D perhaps matches TRBD2 (6 bases). CDR3 length: 14 residues. V lost 5 bases to trimming and J lost 1 base, with 11 bases between them. The germline gives CDR1 SGHTA, CDR2 FQGNSA. CDR3: CASSHGGPQETQYF. The CDR3, as DNA: TGTGCCAGCAGCCACGGAGGGCCCCAAGAGACCCAGTACTTC.

V usage is TRBV28 and J usage is TRBJ2-7; TRBD2 matches 7 bases. V trimming: 5 bases; J trimming: 0 bases; junction bases outside the gene matches: 7. The CDR3 has 15 residues. Germline loops: CDR1 MDHEN, CDR2 SYDVKM. The CDR3 sequence is CASSALAFYSYEQYF. The CDR3 nucleotides read TGTGCCAGCAGTGCACTAGCGTTCTACTCCTACGAGCAGTACTTC.

Remarks on this clone: Other DNA sequences in this specimen translate into the identical CDR3. CDR3 DNA sequence: TGTGCCAGCAGCCCCAAGGGGGGGAGCTCCTACAATGAGCAGTTCTTC. It codes for CASSPKGGSSYNEQFF. The gene calls are TRBV7-9 and TRBJ2-1, with D possibly being TRBD2 (7 bases). Germline V gene lookup returns CDR1 SEHNR and CDR2 FQNEAQ (reference sequence). The V end lost 5 bases, the J end lost 0 bases, and 14 bases lay between the germline ends. CDR3 length: 16 residues. Using reference TRBV7-9 and TRBJ2-1 for the parts outside the CDR3, the full variable domain is DTGVSQNPRHKITKRGQNVTFRCDPISEHNRLYWYRQTLGQGPEFLTYFQNEAQLEKSRLLSDRFSAERPKGSFSTLEIQRTEQGDSAMYLCASSPKGGSSYNEQFFGPGTRLTVL.

This clone was counted a single time. The chain combines TRBV5-6 with TRBJ2-5, with no clear D. The V gene's germline CDR1 is SGHDT and CDR2 YYEEEE. The CDR3 length is 15 residues. The V end was cut by 0 bases, the J end by 6 bases, with 15 bases between. CDR3 DNA sequence: TGTGCCAGCAGCTTGGCGGTGGAGTGGGTGAAGACCCAGTACTTC. Amino acids: CASSLAVEWVKTQYF.

This clone was seen a few times. The CDR3 loop reads CASSFGTPNQPQHF. The CDR3 DNA sequence: TGTGCCAGCAGTTTTGGGACACCCAATCAGCCCCAGCATTTT. The rearrangement links TRBV28 to TRBJ1-5; the D gene is possibly TRBD1 (6 bases). CDR1 and CDR2 (germline): MDHEN, SYDVKM. The CDR3 runs 14 residues. With 3 bases removed from V and 3 bases from J, the gap between germline ends came to 9 bases.

V and J are TRBV29-1 and TRBJ2-5, with 8 bases lining up with TRBD2. The assigned J gene may be wrong: the sequence end matches TRBJ2-7 better. This CDR3 has 13 residues. CDR1 is SQVTM and CDR2 is ANQGSEA in the germline V gene. The CDR3 DNA reads as TGCAGCGCCCGGGAGGGGGTCACCTACGAGCAGTACTTC. The encoded protein is CSAREGVTYEQYF.

The chain carries TRBV6-1 and TRBJ2-1; D perhaps matches TRBD2 (5 bases). The CDR3 length is 12 residues. Trimming shortened V by 8 bases and J by 5 bases, and 10 bases separated the two germline ends. The germline CDR1 and CDR2 sequences are MNHNS and SASEGT. The CDR3 region has the DNA TGTGCCAGCTTACTAGACGACAATGAGCAGTTCTTC. It yields the protein CASLLDDNEQFF.

In its sample, this clone was seen once. This chain links TRBV28 with TRBJ2-3, with TRBD2 identical over 14 bases. Germline loops: CDR1 MDHEN, CDR2 SYDVKM. V was clipped by 5 bases and J by 4 bases; unmatched bases: 14. The CDR3 runs to 19 residues. The CDR3 region is CASSHPGLAGVSSADTQYF. CDR3 bases: TGTGCCAGCAGTCACCCGGGACTAGCGGGAGTAAGTTCCGCAGATACGCAGTATTTT.

The gene calls are TRBV14 and TRBJ2-7; 9 bases are shared with TRBD2. Germline assignment: CDR1 SGHDN and CDR2 FVKESK. The ends lost 5 bases at V and 3 bases at J; junction bases unmatched: 5. This CDR3 comprises 14 residues. The CDR3 DNA follows: TGTGCCAGCAGCGAGACTAGCGGATACTACGAGCAGTACTTC. Amino acids: CASSETSGYYEQYF.

The V gene is TRBV27, the J gene TRBJ2-5; 10 bases fit TRBD1. The DNA end lines up better with TRBJ2-7; the J call may be wrong. Germline loops: CDR1 MNHEY, CDR2 SMNVEV (reference sequence). This CDR3 spans 16 amino acids. CDR3 protein: CASIPTGGTSSYEQYF. As DNA, the CDR3 is TGTGCCAGCATTCCGACAGGGGGCACCTCGTCCTACGAGCAGTACTTC.

The chain recombines TRBV18 with TRBJ1-2; TRBD1 might be the D (5 bases). This CDR3 spans 12 amino acids. Germline V lookup: CDR1 KGHSH, CDR2 LQKENI. The germline V and J ends were trimmed by 3 bases and 8 bases, with 10 bases remaining between them. The CDR3 region has the DNA TGTGCCAGCTCACCGGACATAGCGGGCTACACCTTC. Its protein is CASSPDIAGYTF.

The chain combines TRBV2 with TRBJ2-1, with no clear D. The CDR3 sequence is 13 residues long. The V end was cut by 4 bases, the J end by 0 bases, with 4 bases between. Germline CDR1 and CDR2: SNHLY and FYNNEI. Here the CDR3 reads CASSVFSYNEQFF. CDR3 DNA sequence: TGTGCCAGCAGTGTCTTCTCCTACAATGAGCAGTTCTTC.

The J gene is TRBJ1-2, the V gene TRBV6-1; no firm D call. The length of the CDR3 is 11 residues. Germline values: CDR1 MNHNS, CDR2 SASEGT. Deletions cut 8 bases from V and 5 bases from J, with 9 bases between. The CDR3 DNA is TGTGCCAGCCCAGGTCCTTATGGCTACACCTTC. Protein: CASPGPYGYTF.

This chain joins TRBV6-4 and TRBJ2-3; 8 nucleotides align to TRBD2. With 0 bases clipped from V and 0 bases from J, the junction kept 2 bases outside the gene matches. The CDR3 totals 16 residues. Germline CDR1 MRHNA, CDR2 SNTAGT. Here the CDR3 reads CASSDSSGGSTDTQYF. CDR3 nucleotides: TGTGCCAGCAGTGACTCGTCGGGGGGGAGCACAGATACGCAGTATTTT.

This clone occurred a few times. The chain combines TRBV27 with TRBJ1-1, with D hard to call. V was shortened by 2 bases and J by 0 bases, with 7 bases between the two germline ends. Germline CDR1 reads MNHEY; CDR2 reads SMNVEV (reference sequence). CDR3 length: 14 residues. The CDR3 region has the DNA TGTGCCAGCAGTTTACTAACAGTGAACACTGAAGCTTTCTTT. This encodes CASSLLTVNTEAFF.

The chain is built from TRBV28 and TRBJ1-5; D is unresolved. CDR1 and CDR2 from the germline V gene are MDHEN and SYDVKM. The CDR3 runs to 15 residues. V dropped 6 bases and J dropped 2 bases, with 14 bases sitting between them. The CDR3 reads CASSPLPGGNQPQHF. The CDR3 bases are TGTGCCAGCAGCCCCCTCCCGGGCGGCAATCAGCCCCAGCATTTT.

Note on this clone: A much larger clone is a single base away; this may be a read error. The rearrangement uses TRBV4-2 and TRBJ2-7, with D uncertain. Germline V gene lookup returns CDR1 LGHNA and CDR2 YNFKEQ. The CDR3 extends over 14 amino acids. CDR3 sequence (DNA): TGTGCCAGCGGCCAAGCCGACGACGTCGACGAGCAGTACTTC. It codes for CASGQADDVDEQYF.

The J gene is TRBJ2-1, the V gene TRBV4-1, with TRBD2 matching 12 bases. The CDR3 sequence is 15 residues long. V lost 6 bases, J lost 10 bases, and 10 bases stayed unmatched. Per the germline V gene, CDR1 is MGHRA and CDR2 is YSYEKL. The CDR3 reads CASRQTSGSLEEQFF. In DNA, the CDR3 is TGCGCCAGCAGGCAGACTAGCGGGAGTCTGGAAGAGCAGTTCTTC.

The J gene is TRBJ2-5, the V gene TRBV6-5; D is possibly TRBD1 (5 bases). The last part of the DNA fits TRBJ2-7 better; the J call may be wrong. The CDR3 is 15 amino acids. Germline lookup yields CDR1 MNHEY and CDR2 SVGAGI. For the CDR3, the DNA is TGTGCCAGCAGTTCCCTTGGACAATATCCCTACGAGCAGTACTTC. It yields the protein CASSSLGQYPYEQYF.

This chain uses TRBV28 with TRBJ1-5; D gene unclear. The CDR3 is 16 amino acids. The V end lost 7 bases, the J end lost 0 bases, and 16 bases lay between the germline ends. Germline values: CDR1 MDHEN, CDR2 SYDVKM. The CDR3 DNA reads TGTGCCAGCACTCTAAGTCCGGTTTATAGCAATCAGCCCCAGCATTTT. The encoded protein is CASTLSPVYSNQPQHF.